This TCR beta chain emerged from a study of cytomegalovirus exposure and HLA in healthy donors. Overall study results and limits: Looking again later, the authors saw that most CMV-associated TCR beta chains seemed HLA-restricted. Altogether, 170 or so TCR beta chains were recorded as cytomegalovirus-associated.

J lost 3 bases, V lost 0 bases, and 4 bases had no gene match. The CDR3 sequence is 15 residues long. Germline V gene data show CDR1 as MGHRA and CDR2 as YSYEKL. Points on this clone: Its antigen is not identified.

Amplification used 60 Vbeta primers and 13 Jbeta primers. Measured with immunoSEQ multiplex PCR; TCRdb has only the in-frame clones, and not every one. The sample carries approximately 95,000 clones, over 70% recorded once. This clonotype was obtained from a man aged 18-30 years in good health and CMV-seropositive. This rearrangement joins TRBV4-1 to TRBJ2-5, with 7 bases that match TRBD2. Sequenced input: PBMCs. CDR3 sequence reads: CASSQEPSGKETQYF. The CDR3 DNA is TGCGCCAGCAGCCAAGAGCCTAGCGGAAAAGAGACCCAGTACTTC.